The clone carrying this T cell receptor (beta chain) has just one count. This sample is part of a study of blood T cell repertoires in COVID-19. Produced via immunoSEQ multiplex PCR; TCRdb's table is partial and in-frame only. The table lists roughly 70,000 clones, about 89% of them singletons. Trimming took 5 bases from V and 7 from J; bases not matched to a gene: 9. Germline V CDR1 and CDR2: LNHDA, SQIVND (reference sequence). This CDR3 comprises 15 residues. The chain is built from TRBV19 and TRBJ2-2, with TRBD2 matching over 8 bases. The specimen was peripheral blood. The sequence derives from a man aged 50-60 years with COVID-19, enrolled during active disease. The CDR3 DNA sequence: TGTGCCAGTAGTGATGCCGGGAGGGTTTTCGGGGAGCTGTTTTTT. Its protein product is CASSDAGRVFGELFF.